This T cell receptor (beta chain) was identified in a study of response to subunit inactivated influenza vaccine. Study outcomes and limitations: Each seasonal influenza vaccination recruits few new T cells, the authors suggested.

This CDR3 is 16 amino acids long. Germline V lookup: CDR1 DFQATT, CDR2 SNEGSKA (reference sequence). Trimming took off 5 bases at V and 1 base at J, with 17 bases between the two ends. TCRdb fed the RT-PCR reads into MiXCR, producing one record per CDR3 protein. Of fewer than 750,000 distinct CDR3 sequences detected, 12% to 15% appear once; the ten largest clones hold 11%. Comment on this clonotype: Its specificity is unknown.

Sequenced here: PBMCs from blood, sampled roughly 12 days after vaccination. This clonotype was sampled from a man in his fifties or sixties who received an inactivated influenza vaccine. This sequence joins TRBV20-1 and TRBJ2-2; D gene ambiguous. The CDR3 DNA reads TGCAGTGCTGCGAGAACTATTCCCAAGAACACCGGGGAGCTGTTTTTT. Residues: CSAARTIPKNTGELFF.